The TCR beta chain described here comes from a study of blood T cell repertoires in COVID-19. This CDR3 region has 11 residues. CDR1 MNHEY and CDR2 SVGAGI come from the germline V gene. The V and J ends lost 0 bases and 7 bases respectively, with 3 bases between them. How the authors handled the data: From reference gene primer amplification, estimates of nucleated cell counts were derived. Measured with immunoSEQ multiplex PCR; TCRdb has only the in-frame clones, and not every one. V and J calls and clone size are copied from that table; D and trimming were computed from the DNA. The data contain approximately 200,000 clones, more than 80% of them singletons. Enrolled through a virtual design, the participants were between roughly 18 and 95 years of age and came from about two dozen US areas. Recovered status applied to Cohort 3 donors who had two consecutive negative PCRs. It also applied to those with clearance or with symptom resolution.

The chain links TRBV6-5 to TRBJ2-5; D is ambiguous. The TCR was taken from a man younger than 40 who had recovered from COVID-19. The sequenced material came from PBMCs or T cells enriched from blood (not recorded which). CDR3 in DNA: TGTGCCAGCAGTTACTCCGGGACCCAGTACTTC. Amino acid sequence: CASSYSGTQYF.